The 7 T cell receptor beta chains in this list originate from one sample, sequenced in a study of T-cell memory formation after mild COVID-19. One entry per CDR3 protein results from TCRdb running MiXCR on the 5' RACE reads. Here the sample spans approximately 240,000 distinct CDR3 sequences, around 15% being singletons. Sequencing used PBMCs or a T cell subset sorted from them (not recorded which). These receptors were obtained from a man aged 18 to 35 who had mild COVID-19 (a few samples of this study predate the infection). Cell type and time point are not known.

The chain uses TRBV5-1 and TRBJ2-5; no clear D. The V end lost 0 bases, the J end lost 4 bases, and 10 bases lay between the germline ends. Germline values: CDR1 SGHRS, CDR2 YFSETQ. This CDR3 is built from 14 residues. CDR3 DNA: TGCGCCAGCAGCTTGGCTCAAATAGGAGAGACCCAGTACTTC. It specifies CASSLAQIGETQYF.

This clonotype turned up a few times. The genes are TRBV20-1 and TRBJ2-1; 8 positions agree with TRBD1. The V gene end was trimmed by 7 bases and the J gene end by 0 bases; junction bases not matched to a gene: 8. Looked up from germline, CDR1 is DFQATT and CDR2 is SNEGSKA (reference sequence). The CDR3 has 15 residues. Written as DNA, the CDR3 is TGCAGTGTTGGGACAGGCACCAGCTCCTACAATGAGCAGTTCTTC. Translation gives CSVGTGTSSYNEQFF.

The CDR3 is CASSLVGGVTYNEQFF. In DNA, the CDR3 is TGCGCCAGCAGCTTGGTCGGGGGGGTCACCTACAATGAGCAGTTCTTC. The chain uses TRBV5-1 and TRBJ2-1; 8 bases are a match to TRBD2. CDR1 is SGHRS and CDR2 is YFSETQ in the germline V gene. With 0 bases clipped from V and 2 bases from J, the junction kept 4 bases outside the gene matches. The CDR3 loop spans 16 amino acids.

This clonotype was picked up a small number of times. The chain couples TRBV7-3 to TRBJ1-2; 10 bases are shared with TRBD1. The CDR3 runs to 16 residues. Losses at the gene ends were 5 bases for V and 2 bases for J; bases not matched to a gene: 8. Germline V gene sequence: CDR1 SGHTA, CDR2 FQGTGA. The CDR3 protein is CASSPDRGRFNYGYTF. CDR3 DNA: TGTGCCAGCAGCCCCGACAGGGGGCGATTCAACTATGGCTACACCTTC.

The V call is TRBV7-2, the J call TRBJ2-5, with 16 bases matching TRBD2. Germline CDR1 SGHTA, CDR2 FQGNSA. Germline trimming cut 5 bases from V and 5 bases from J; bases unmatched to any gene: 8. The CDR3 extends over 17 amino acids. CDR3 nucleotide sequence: TGTGCCAGCAGCCCGGGGACTAGCGGGGGGGCGGTTGAGACCCAGTACTTC. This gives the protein CASSPGTSGGAVETQYF.

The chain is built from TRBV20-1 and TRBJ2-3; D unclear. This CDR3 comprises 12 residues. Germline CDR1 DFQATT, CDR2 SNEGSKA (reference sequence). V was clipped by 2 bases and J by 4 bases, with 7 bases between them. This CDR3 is CSARLDSDTQYF. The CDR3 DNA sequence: TGCAGTGCTAGACTAGACTCAGATACGCAGTATTTT.

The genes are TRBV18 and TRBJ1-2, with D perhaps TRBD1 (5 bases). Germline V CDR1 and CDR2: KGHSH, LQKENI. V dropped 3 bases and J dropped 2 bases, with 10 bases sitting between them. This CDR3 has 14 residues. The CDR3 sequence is CASSPSRDNYGYTF. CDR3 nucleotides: TGTGCCAGCTCACCTAGTCGGGACAACTATGGCTACACCTTC.